The source of this T cell receptor (beta chain) is a study of beta chain features in type 1 diabetes. Study-wide findings and caveats: Patients' naive, central memory and regulatory TCRB repertoires appeared more alike than those of healthy donors.

Trimming cost V 3 bases and J 2 bases; bases outside gene matches: 4. Per the germline V gene, CDR1 is SGHRS and CDR2 is YFSETQ. The CDR3 contains 14 residues. This clone showed up just a few times. The antigen is not known. Populations obtained by sorting all exceeded 95% purity. The sequenced template was cDNA made from the entire isolated RNA. Naive, central memory and regulatory T cell samples produced a mean of about 3.4 million reads. Assay: immunoSEQ multiplex PCR; the TCRdb copy retains only in-frame clones and omits some. This sample has about 250,000 clones, with over 12% found just once. This TCR was sampled from a woman in her thirties or forties in good health. Sequenced material: naive CD4+ T cells from blood. V gene TRBV5-1 combines with J gene TRBJ2-5; 7 bases line up with TRBD2. CDR3 in amino acids: CASSSGGLQETQYF. In nucleotides, the CDR3 is TGCGCCAGCAGCTCCGGGGGACTACAAGAGACCCAGTACTTC.